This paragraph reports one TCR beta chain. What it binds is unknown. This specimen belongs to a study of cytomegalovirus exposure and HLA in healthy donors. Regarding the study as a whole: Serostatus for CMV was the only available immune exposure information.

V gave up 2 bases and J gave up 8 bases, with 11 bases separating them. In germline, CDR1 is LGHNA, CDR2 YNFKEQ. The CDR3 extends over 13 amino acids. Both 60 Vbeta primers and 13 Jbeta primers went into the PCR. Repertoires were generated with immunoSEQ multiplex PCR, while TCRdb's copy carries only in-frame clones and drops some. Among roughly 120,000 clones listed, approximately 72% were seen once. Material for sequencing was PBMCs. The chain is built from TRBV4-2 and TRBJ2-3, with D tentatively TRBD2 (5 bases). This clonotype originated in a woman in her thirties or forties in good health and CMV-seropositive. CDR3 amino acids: CASSQRKGGTQYF. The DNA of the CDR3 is TGTGCCAGCAGCCAACGAAAAGGAGGTACGCAGTATTTT.